This record looks at one T cell receptor beta chain sequence and its context. The data derive from a study of Graves' ophthalmopathy and Graves' hyperthyroidism. Researchers took RNA transcripts and amplified TCR beta CDR3 regions from them. RT-PCR with HTBI primers came first, then second-round multiplex PCR. TCRdb called the multiplex PCR reads again in MiXCR, with one record for every CDR3 protein. The data hold 300,000 to 500,000 distinct CDR3 sequences, with roughly 15% observed a single time. The CDR3 is 17 residues long. Per germline, CDR1 SGHVS and CDR2 FQNEAQ. V was cut by 7 bases and J by 0 bases, with 21 bases left in between.

J is TRBJ1-1 and V is TRBV7-8; TRBD1 might be the D (6 bases). What was sequenced was peripheral blood. This clonotype was sampled from a woman between 18 and 29 years old with stable Graves' hyperthyroidism. This CDR3 reads CASIPQGTMRMNTEAFF. Written as DNA, the CDR3 is TGTGCCAGCATACCTCAGGGGACAATGAGAATGAACACTGAAGCTTTCTTT.